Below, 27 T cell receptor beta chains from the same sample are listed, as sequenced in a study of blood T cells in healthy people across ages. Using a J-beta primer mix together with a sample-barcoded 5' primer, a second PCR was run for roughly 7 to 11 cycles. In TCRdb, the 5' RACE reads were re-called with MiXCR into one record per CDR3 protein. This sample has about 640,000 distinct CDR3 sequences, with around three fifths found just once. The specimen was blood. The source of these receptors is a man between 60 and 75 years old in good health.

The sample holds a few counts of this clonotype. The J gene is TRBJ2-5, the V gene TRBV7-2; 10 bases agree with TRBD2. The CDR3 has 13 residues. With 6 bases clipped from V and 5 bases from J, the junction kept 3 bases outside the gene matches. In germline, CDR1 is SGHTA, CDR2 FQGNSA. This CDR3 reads CASRGLAWETQYF. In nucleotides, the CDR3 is TGTGCCAGCAGGGGACTAGCGTGGGAGACCCAGTACTTC.

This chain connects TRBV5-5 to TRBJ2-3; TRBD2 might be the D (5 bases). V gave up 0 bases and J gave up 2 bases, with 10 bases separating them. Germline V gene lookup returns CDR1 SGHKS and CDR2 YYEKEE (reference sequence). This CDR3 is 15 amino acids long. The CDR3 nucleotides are TGTGCCAGCAGCTTGGTGAACGGGAACACAGATACGCAGTATTTT. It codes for CASSLVNGNTDTQYF.

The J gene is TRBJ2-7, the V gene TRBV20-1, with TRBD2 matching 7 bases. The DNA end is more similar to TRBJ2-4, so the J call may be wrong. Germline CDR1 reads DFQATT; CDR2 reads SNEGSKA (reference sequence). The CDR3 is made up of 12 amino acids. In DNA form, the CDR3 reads TGCAGTGCTTGGACTAGAAGGGGCATTCAGTACTTC. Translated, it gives CSAWTRRGIQYF.

DNA for the CDR3: TGTGCCAGCAGCTTATTCGACAGGGGGGACACTGAAGCTTTCTTT. Amino acid sequence: CASSLFDRGDTEAFF. V and J are TRBV5-5 and TRBJ1-1; 9 bases align to TRBD1. There are 15 residues in the CDR3. V gave up 2 bases and J gave up 3 bases; unmatched junction bases: 5. CDR1 SGHKS and CDR2 YYEKEE come from the germline V gene (reference sequence).

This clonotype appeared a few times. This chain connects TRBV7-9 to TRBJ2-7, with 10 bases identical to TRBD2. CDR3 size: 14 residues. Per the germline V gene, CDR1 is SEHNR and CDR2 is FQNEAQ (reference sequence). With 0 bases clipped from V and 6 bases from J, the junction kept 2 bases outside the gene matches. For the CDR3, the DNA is TGTGCCAGCAGCTTAGCTCCTAGCGGGAGCGAGCAGTACTTC. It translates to CASSLAPSGSEQYF.

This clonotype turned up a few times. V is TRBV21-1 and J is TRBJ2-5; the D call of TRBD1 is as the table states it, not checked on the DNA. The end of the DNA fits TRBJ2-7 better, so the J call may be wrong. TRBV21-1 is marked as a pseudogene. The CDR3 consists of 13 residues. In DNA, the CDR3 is TGTGCCAGCACCGGACAGGGGCCTCCCGAGCAGTACTTC. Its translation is CASTGQGPPEQYF.

CDR3 nucleotide sequence: TGCGCCAGCAGCTCCCTGACAGGGACCACAGATACGCAGTATTTT. Protein: CASSSLTGTTDTQYF. The chain combines TRBV5-1 with TRBJ2-3; 7 bases fit TRBD1. Germline V lookup: CDR1 SGHRS, CDR2 YFSETQ. This CDR3 has 15 residues. V was pared by 3 bases and J by 2 bases, with 6 bases of the junction left unmatched.

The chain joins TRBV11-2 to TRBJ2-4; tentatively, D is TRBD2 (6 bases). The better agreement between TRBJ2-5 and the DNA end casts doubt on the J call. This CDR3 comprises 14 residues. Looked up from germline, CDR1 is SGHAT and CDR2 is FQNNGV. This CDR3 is CASSPQGGGETQYF. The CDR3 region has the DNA TGTGCCAGCAGCCCCCAGGGTGGAGGGGAGACCCAGTACTTC.

The CDR3 nucleotides read TGTGCCAGCAGCGAGGACAGCTTCTATGGCTACACCTTC. It translates to CASSEDSFYGYTF. V and J are TRBV7-9 and TRBJ1-2; perhaps TRBD1 as D (6 bases). In germline, CDR1 is SEHNR, CDR2 FQNEAQ (reference sequence). This CDR3 has 13 residues. The ends were cut back, 5 bases at V and 4 bases at J, with 11 bases in the middle.

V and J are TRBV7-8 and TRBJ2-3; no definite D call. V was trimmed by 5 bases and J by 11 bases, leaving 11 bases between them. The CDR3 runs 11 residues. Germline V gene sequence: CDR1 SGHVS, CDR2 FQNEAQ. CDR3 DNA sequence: TGTGCCAGCAGCCCGGGCTGGGGGCAGTATTTT. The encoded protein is CASSPGWGQYF.

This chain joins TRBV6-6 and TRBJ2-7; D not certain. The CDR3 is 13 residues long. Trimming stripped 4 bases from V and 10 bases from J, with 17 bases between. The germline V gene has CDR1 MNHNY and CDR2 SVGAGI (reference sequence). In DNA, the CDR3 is TGTGCCAGCAGTTCGTCAAAGAATACGGCCCAGTACTTC. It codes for CASSSSKNTAQYF.

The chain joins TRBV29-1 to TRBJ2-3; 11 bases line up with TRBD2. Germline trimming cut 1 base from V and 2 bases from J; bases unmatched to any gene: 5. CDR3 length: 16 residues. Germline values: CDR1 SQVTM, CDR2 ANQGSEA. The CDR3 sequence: CSVEGLAGGSTDTQYF. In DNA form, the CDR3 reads TGCAGCGTTGAAGGTCTAGCGGGGGGTTCCACAGATACGCAGTATTTT.

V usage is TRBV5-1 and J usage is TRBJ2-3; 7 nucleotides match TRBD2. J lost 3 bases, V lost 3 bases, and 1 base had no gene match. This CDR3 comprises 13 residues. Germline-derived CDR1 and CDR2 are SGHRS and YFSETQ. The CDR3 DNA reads TGCGCCAGCAGCTGGGAGGGGACAGATACGCAGTATTTT. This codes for CASSWEGTDTQYF.

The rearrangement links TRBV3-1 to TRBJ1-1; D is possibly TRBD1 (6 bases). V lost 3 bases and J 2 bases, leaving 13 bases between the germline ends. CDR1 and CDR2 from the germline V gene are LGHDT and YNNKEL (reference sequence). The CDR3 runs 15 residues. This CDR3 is CASSQVTGGNTEAFF. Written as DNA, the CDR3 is TGTGCCAGCAGCCAGGTGACAGGCGGAAACACTGAAGCTTTCTTT. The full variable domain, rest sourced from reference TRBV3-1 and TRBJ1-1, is DTAVSQTPKYLVTQMGNDKSIKCEQNLGHDTMYWYKQDSKKFLKIMFSYNNKELIINETVPNRFSPKSPDKAHLNLHINSLELGDSAVYFCASSQVTGGNTEAFFGQGTRLTVV.

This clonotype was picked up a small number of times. CDR3 protein: CSARDMGPRETQYF. The CDR3 nucleotides are TGCAGTGCTAGAGATATGGGCCCTCGGGAGACCCAGTACTTC. V and J are TRBV20-1 and TRBJ2-5; the D is unclear. This CDR3 has 14 residues. V lost 0 bases and J lost 5, with 13 bases in between. CDR1 is DFQATT, CDR2 SNEGSKA, per germline (reference sequence).

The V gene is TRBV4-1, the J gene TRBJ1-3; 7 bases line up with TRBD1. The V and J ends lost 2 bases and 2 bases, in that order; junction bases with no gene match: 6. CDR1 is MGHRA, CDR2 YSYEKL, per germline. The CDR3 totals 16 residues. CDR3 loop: CASSQPAGTAGNTIYF. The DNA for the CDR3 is TGCGCCAGCAGCCAACCGGCCGGGACAGCTGGAAACACCATATATTTT.

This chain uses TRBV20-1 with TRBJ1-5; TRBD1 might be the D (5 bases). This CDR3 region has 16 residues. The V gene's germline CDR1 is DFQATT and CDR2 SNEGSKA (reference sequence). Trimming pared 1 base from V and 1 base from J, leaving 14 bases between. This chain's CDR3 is CSARGPVGQSNQPQHF. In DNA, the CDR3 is TGCAGTGCTAGAGGCCCCGTGGGGCAGAGCAATCAGCCCCAGCATTTT.

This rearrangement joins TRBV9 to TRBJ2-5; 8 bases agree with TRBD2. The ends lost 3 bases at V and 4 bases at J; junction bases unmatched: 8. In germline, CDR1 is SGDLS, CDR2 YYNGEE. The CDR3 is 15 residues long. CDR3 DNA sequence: TGTGCCAGCAGCGCCCGGGGGGGCAATCCAGAGACCCAGTACTTC. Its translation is CASSARGGNPETQYF.

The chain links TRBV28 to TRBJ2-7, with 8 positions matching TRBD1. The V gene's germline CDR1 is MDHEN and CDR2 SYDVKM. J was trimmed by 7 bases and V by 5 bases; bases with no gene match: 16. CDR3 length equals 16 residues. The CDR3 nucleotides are TGTGCCAGCAGTATTACAGGGGGTGGATCCTACAATGAGCAGTACTTC. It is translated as CASSITGGGSYNEQYF. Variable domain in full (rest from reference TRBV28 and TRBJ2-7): DVKVTQSSRYLVKRTGEKVFLECVQDMDHENMFWYRQDPGLGLRLIYFSYDVKMKEKGDIPEGYSVSREKKERFSLILESASTNQTSMYLCASSITGGGSYNEQYFGPGTRLTVT.

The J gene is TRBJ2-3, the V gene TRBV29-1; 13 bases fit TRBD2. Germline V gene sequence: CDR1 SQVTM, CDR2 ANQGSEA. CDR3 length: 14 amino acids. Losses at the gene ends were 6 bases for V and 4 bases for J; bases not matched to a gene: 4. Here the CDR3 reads CSVTTSGGADTQYF. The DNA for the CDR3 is TGCAGCGTCACCACTAGCGGGGGGGCAGATACGCAGTATTTT.

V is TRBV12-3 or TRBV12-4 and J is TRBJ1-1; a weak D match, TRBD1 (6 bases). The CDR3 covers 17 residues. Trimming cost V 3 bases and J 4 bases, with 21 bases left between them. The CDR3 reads CASSLFLGGGSATEAFF. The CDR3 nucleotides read TGTGCCAGCAGTTTGTTTTTGGGGGGCGGGAGTGCCACTGAAGCTTTCTTT.

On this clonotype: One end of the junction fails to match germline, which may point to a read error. In DNA form, the CDR3 reads TGCAGTGTTCCGGGACCGACAACAGATACGCTGTATTTT. The encoded protein is CSVPGPTTDTLYF. This chain links TRBV20-1 with TRBJ2-3; D tentatively reads TRBD1 or TRBD2 (5 bases each). The CDR3 contains 13 residues. Germline V CDR1 and CDR2: DFQATT, SNEGSKA (reference sequence).

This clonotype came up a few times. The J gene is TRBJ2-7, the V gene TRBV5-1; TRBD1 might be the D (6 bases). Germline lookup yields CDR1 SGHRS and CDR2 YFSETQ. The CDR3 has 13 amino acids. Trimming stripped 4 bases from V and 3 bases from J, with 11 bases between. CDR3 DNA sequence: TGCGCCAGCAGCGACAGGCTAGGCTACGAGCAGTACTTC. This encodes CASSDRLGYEQYF. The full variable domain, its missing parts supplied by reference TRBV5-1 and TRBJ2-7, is KAGVTQTPRYLIKTRGQQVTLSCSPISGHRSVSWYQQTPGQGLQFLFEYFSETQRNKGNFPGRFSGRQFSNSRSEMNVSTLELGDSALYLCASSDRLGYEQYFGPGTRLTVT.

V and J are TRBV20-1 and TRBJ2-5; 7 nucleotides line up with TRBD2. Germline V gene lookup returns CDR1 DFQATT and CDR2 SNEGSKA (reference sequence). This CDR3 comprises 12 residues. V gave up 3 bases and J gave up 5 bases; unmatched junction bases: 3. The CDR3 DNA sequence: TGCAGTGCTAGTCGGGAGGCGGAGACCCAGTACTTC. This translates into CSASREAETQYF.

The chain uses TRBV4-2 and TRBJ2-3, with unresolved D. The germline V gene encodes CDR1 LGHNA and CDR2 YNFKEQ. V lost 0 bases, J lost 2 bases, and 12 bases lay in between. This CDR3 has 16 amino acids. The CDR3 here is CASSQDLALATDTQYF. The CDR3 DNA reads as TGTGCCAGCAGCCAAGACTTGGCATTAGCCACAGATACGCAGTATTTT.

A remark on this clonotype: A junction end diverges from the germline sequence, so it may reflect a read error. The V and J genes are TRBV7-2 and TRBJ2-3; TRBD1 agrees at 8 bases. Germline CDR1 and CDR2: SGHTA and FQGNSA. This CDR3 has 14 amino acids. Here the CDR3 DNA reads TGTGCCCGCAGCTCATACAGGGGGTTAGATACGCAGTATTTT. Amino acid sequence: CARSSYRGLDTQYF.

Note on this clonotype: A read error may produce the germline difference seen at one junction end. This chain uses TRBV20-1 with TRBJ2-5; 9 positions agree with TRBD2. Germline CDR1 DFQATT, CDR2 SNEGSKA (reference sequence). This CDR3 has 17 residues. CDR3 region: CSVRDGGSGSLPETQYF. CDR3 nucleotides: TGCAGTGTTAGAGATGGGGGTAGCGGGAGTTTGCCAGAGACCCAGTACTTC.